This TCR beta chain was sequenced during a study of blood T cell repertoires in COVID-19 (dated by TCRdb to 2019 to 2021). About the study as a whole: Samples covering the acute and convalescent phases of COVID-19 were provided by collaborators in the United States, Italy and Spain. The material from the prospective study consisted of cDNA or gDNA derived from T cells, B-cell-depleted T cells, or PBMCs. Deeply sampled blood TCRbeta repertoires from subjects exposed to, actively infected with, or recovered from COVID-19 were included in the dataset. The repertoires were released in a freely available public database intended as a resource for research on the immune response to SARS-CoV-2. Samples came from the ongoing ImmuneRACE study (first 160 participants) plus 1,254 subjects from 6 global collaborators. Nearly every sample came with metadata listing a de-identified subject ID, COVID-19 status, age in years and sex. Where available, HLA class I and class II types were taken from metadata supplied by the sample provider and were not determined by assay-based typing. Points the paper makes about the study in general: How much clinical and demographic metadata was included differed by source and by participant, and the metadata was provided uncurated.

In the prospective study, participants were about 18 to 89 years old, resided in around 25 geographic areas of the United States, and were enrolled through a virtual design. Cohort assignment in the prospective study relied on participant-reported clinical history from a screening survey and a study questionnaire. Exposed participants were defined as having been in contact with someone with a PCR-confirmed or clinician-diagnosed COVID-19 case within 2 weeks of study entry. Mobile phlebotomists in the prospective study collected whole blood, serum and a nasopharyngeal or oropharyngeal swab from every participant. Additional blood draws and questionnaires over an approximately 2-month period could optionally be provided by prospective study participants. Before DNA extraction, prospective study blood samples were shipped either frozen or at room temperature. Worth noting for this clone: Its antigen is unknown. Base qualities are not at hand, and no much larger clone is one base apart.

The immunoSEQ Assay, a bias-controlled multiplex PCR, was used to amplify TCRbeta CDR3 regions from genomic DNA. The source study handled its data this way. Within the assay, amplification of reference gene primers was used to estimate how many nucleated cells each sample contained. To quantify the absolute abundance of each unique TCRbeta CDR3 rearrangement, sequence reads were collapsed and filtered. For each sample, productive Simpson clonality was calculated by taking the square root of Simpson's diversity index across productive rearrangements. Sourced from immuneACCESS, this table was stored by TCRdb with only in-frame sequences that have V and J called. A share of the clones is absent; for the studies checked, an unresolved V gene accounts for under half, and the remainder has no known explanation. V and J calls and clone size are as listed in that table; D and trimming were resolved from the DNA. For this sample the table gives about 220,000 clones, of which 83% were detected only once. Around 3.3% of the sample rests with the top ten.

The source is a woman in her forties who had been exposed to COVID-19. The sequenced sample consisted of PBMCs or T cells enriched from blood (not recorded which).

The nucleotide sequence reads as follows: TGCGCCAGCAGCCAAGCGTCGGGGGGGGTTTTGGATGAGCAGTTCTTC. It encodes CASSQASGGVLDEQFF. The chain uses TRBV4-3 and TRBJ2-1; 8 of the junction bases match TRBD2. CDR1 and CDR2 are drawn from the germline V gene: LGHNA, YSLEER. Relative to germline, V is missing 1 base and J is missing 8 bases, with 10 bases of the junction outside any gene match. The CDR3 starts with the cysteine, ends with the phenylalanine, and has 16 residues. Only the CDR3 portion is preserved as DNA: 48 bases, with reading frame beginning at the first base.